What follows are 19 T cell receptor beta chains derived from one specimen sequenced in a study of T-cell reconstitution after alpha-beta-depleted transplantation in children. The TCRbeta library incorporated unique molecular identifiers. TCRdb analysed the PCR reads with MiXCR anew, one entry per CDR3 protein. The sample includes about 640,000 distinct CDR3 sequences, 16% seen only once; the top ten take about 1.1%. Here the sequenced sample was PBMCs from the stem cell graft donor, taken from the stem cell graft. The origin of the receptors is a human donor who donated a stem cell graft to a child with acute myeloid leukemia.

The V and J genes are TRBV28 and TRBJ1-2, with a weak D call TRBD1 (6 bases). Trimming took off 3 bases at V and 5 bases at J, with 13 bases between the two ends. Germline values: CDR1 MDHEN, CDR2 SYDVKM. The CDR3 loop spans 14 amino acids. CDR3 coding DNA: TGTGCCAGCAGTTTTCCCAGGGGAGAATATGGCTACACCTTC. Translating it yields CASSFPRGEYGYTF.

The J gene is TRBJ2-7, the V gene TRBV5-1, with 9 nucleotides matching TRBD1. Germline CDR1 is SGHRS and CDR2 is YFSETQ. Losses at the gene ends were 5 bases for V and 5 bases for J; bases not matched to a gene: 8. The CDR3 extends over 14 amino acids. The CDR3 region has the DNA TGCGCCAGCAGGGAGGGACAGGGACTCGACGAGCAGTACTTC. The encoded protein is CASREGQGLDEQYF.

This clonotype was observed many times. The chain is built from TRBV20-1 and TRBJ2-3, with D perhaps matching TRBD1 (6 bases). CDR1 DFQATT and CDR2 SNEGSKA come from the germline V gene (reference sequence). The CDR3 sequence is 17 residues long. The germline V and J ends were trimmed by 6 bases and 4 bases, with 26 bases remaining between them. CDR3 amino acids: CSASLGDTPRGADTQYF. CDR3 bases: TGCAGTGCATCCTTAGGGGACACTCCTAGAGGGGCAGATACGCAGTATTTT.

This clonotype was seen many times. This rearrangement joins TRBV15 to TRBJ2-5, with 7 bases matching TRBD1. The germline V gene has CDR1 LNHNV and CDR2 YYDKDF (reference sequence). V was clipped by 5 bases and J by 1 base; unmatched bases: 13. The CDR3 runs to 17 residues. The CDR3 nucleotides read TGTGCCACCAGCTACTACCTAATTGGACAGGCCCAAGAGACCCAGTACTTC. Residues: CATSYYLIGQAQETQYF.

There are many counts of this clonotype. Written as DNA, the CDR3 is TGTGCCAGCAGTTACTCCACGAGACGGGAGACCCAGTACTTC. This sequence encodes CASSYSTRRETQYF. J is TRBJ2-5 and V is TRBV6-5; D is ambiguous. CDR3 length equals 14 residues. CDR1 and CDR2 from the germline V gene are MNHEY and SVGAGI. Between the trimmed V and J ends, which lost 0 bases and 5 bases, there was a span of 10 bases.

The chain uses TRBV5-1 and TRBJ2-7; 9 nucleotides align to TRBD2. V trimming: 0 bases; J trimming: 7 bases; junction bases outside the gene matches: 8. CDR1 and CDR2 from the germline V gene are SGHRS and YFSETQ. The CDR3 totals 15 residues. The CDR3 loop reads CASSLDLSGGSEQYV. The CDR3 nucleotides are TGCGCCAGCAGCTTGGATCTAAGCGGGGGGTCTGAGCAGTACGTC.

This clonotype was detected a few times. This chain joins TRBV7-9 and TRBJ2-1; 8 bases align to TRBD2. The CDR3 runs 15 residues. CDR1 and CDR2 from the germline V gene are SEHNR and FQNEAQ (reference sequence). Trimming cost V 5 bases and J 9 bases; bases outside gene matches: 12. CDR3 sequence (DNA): TGTGCCAGCAGCCCTAGCGGGCGTCCCTTCAGTGAGCAGTTCTTC. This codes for CASSPSGRPFSEQFF.

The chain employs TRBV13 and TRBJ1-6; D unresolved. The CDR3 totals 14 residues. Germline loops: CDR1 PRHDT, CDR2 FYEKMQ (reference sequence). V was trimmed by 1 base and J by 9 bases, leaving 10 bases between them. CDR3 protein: CASSLESVGSPLHF. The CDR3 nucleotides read TGTGCCAGCAGCTTAGAATCTGTCGGTTCACCCCTCCACTTT.

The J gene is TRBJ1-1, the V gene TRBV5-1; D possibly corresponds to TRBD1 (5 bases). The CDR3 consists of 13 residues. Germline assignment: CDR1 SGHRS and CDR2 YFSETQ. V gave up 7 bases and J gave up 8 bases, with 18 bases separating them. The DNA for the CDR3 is TGCGCCAGCCGCGGGTTGCTACCAGGGGAAGCTTTCTTT. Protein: CASRGLLPGEAFF.

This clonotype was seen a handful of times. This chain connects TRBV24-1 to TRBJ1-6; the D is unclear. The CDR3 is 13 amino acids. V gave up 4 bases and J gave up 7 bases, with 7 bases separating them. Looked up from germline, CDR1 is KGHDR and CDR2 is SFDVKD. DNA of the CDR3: TGTGCCACCAGTGAGGACGGGAATTCACCCCTCCACTTT. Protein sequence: CATSEDGNSPLHF.

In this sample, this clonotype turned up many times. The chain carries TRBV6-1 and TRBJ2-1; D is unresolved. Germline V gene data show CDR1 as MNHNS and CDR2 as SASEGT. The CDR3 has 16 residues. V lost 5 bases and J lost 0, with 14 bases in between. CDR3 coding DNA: TGTGCCAGCAGTCCCCCCATCTCGAGCTCCTACAATGAGCAGTTCTTC. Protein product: CASSPPISSSYNEQFF.

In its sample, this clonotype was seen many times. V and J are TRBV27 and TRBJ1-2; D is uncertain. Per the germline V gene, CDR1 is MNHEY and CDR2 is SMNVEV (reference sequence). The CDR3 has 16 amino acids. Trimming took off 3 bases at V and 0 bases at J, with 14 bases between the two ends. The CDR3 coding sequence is TGTGCCAGCAGTTTTATATATAAGAAGGCTAACTATGGCTACACCTTC. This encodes CASSFIYKKANYGYTF.

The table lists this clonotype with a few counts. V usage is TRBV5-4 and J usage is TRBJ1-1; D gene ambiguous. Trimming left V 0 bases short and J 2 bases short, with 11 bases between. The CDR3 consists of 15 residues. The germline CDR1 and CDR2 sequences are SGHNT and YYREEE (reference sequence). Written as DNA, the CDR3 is TGTGCCAGCAGCTTGGGACGGAGTACAAACACTGAAGCTTTCTTT. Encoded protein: CASSLGRSTNTEAFF. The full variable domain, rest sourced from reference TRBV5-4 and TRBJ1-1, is ETGVTQSPTHLIKTRGQQVTLRCSSQSGHNTVSWYQQALGQGPQFIFQYYREEENGRGNFPPRFSGLQFPNYSSELNVNALELDDSALYLCASSLGRSTNTEAFFGQGTRLTVV.

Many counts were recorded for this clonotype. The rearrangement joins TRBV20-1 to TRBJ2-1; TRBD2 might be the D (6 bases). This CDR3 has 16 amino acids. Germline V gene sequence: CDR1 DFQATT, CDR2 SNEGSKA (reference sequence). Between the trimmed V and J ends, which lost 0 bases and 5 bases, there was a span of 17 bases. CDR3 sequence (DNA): TGCAGTGCTAGAGATCTGGCGGGGACCCCGGACAATGAGCAGTTCTTC. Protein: CSARDLAGTPDNEQFF.

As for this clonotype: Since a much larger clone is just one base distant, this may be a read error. The DNA of the CDR3 is TGCAGTGCTAGAGAGCTTGCTAGCACAGATACGCAGTATTTT. Protein product: CSARELASTDTQYF. J is TRBJ2-3 and V is TRBV20-1; D not certain. CDR3 size: 14 residues. Germline CDR1 and CDR2: DFQATT and SNEGSKA (reference sequence). Trimming took off 0 bases at V and 0 bases at J, with 7 bases between the two ends.

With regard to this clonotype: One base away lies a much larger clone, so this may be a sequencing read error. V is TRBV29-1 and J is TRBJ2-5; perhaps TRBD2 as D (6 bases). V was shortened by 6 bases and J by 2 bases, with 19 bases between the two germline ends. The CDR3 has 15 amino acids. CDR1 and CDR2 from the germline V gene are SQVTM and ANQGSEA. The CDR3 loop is CSVLPRSSEQETQYF. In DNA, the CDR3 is TGCAGCGTCCTCCCGAGGTCTAGCGAGCAAGAGACCCAGTACTTC.

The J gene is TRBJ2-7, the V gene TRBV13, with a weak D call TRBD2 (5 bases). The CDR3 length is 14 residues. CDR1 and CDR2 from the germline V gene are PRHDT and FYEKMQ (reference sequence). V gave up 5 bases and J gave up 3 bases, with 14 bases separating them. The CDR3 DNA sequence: TGTGCCAGCAGCGCTCAGAGGACTGGCTACGAGCAGTACTTC. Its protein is CASSAQRTGYEQYF.

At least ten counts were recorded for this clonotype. The CDR3 loop reads CAISHNSQSDTEAFF. DNA for the CDR3: TGTGCCATCAGCCACAATTCACAGAGCGACACTGAAGCTTTCTTT. V gene TRBV10-3 combines with J gene TRBJ1-1, with D uncertain. Trimming stripped 6 bases from V and 3 bases from J, with 17 bases between. CDR3 length equals 15 residues. Germline CDR1 is ENHRY and CDR2 is SYGVKD.

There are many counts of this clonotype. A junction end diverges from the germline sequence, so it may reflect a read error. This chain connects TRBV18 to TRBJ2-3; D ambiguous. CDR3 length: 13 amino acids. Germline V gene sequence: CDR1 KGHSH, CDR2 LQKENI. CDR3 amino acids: CASSPGVTDTQYF. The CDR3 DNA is TGCGCCAGCAGCCCCGGAGTCACAGATACGCAGTATTTT.